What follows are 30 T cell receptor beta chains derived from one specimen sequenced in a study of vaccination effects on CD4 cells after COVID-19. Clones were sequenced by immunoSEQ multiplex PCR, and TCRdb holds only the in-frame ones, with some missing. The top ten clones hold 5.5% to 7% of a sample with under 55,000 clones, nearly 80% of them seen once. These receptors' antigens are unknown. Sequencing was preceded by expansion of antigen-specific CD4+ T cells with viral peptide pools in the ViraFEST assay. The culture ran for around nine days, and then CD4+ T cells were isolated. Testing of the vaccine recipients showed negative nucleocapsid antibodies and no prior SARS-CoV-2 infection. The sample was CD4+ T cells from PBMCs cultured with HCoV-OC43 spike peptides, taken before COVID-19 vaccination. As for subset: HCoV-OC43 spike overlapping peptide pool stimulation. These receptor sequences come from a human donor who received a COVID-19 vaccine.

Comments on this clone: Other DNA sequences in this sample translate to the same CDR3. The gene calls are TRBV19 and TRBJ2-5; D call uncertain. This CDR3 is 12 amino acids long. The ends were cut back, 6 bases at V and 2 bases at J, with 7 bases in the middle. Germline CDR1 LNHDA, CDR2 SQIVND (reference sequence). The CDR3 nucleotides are TGTGCCAGTAGCAGGTCACAAGAGACCCAGTACTTC. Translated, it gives CASSRSQETQYF.

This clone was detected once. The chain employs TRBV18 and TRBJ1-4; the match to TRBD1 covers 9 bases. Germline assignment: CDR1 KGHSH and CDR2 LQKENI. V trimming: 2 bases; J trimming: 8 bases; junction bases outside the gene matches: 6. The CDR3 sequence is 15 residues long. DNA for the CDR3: TGTGCCAGCTCACCAGGGTACAGGGGGCAGGAAAAACTGTTTTTT. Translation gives CASSPGYRGQEKLFF.

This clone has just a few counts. The CDR3 reads CAWSPGLQGELFF. The CDR3 nucleotides read TGTGCCTGGAGTCCCGGTCTCCAAGGGGAGCTGTTTTTT. The chain links TRBV30 to TRBJ2-2, with D unresolved. V was cut by 2 bases and J by 8 bases, with 12 bases left in between. This CDR3 comprises 13 residues. Germline V gene sequence: CDR1 GTSNPN, CDR2 SVGIG (reference sequence).

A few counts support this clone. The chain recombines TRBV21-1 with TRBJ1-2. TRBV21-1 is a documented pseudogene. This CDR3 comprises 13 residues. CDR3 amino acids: CASSTPANYGYTF. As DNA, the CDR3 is TGTGCCAGCAGCACCCCCGCTAACTATGGCTACACCTTC.

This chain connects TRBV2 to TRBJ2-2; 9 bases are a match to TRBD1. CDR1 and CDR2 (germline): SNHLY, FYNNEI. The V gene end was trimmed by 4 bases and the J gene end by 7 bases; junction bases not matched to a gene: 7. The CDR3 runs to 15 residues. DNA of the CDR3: TGTGCCAGCAGTGCGGGACAGGGCTGGGACGGGGAGCTGTTTTTT. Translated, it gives CASSAGQGWDGELFF.

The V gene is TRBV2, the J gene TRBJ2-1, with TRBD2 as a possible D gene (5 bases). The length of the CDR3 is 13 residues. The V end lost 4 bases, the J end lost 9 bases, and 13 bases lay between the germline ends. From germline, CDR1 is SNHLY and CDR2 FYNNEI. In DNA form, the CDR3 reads TGTGCCAGCAGTGTTATGGGAGTGGGTGAGCAGTTCTTC. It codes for CASSVMGVGEQFF.

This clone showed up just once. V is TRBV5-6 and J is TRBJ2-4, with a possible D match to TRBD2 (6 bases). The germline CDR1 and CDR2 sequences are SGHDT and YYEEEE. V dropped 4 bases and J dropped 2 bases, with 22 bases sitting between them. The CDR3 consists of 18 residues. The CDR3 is CASSARWDSKSPKNIQYF. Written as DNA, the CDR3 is TGTGCCAGCAGCGCGCGGTGGGACTCTAAGAGTCCCAAAAACATTCAGTACTTC.

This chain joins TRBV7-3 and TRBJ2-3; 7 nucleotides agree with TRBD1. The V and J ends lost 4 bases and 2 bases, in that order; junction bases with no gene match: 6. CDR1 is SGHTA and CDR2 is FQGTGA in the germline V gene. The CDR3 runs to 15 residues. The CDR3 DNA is TGTGCCAGCAGCTATACAGGGGCCCCCACAGATACGCAGTATTTT. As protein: CASSYTGAPTDTQYF.

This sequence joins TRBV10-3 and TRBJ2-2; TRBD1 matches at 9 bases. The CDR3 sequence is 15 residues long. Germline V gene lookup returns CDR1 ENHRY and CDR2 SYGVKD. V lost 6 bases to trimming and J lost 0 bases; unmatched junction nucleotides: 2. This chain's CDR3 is CAIRTGGTNTGELFF. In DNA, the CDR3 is TGTGCCATCAGGACAGGGGGAACGAACACCGGGGAGCTGTTTTTT.

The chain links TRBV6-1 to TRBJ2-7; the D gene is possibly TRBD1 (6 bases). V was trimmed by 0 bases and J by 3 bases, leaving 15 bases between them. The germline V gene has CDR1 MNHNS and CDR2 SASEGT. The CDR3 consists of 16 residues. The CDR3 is CASSEAGATTIYEQYV. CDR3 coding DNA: TGTGCCAGCAGTGAAGCGGGGGCTACGACCATCTACGAGCAGTACGTC.

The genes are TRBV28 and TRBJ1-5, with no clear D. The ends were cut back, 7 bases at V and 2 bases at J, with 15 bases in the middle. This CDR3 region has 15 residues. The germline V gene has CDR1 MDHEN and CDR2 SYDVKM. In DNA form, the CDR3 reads TGTGCCAGCAACCTCCCTTCGGCAGGCAATCAGCCCCAGCATTTT. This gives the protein CASNLPSAGNQPQHF.

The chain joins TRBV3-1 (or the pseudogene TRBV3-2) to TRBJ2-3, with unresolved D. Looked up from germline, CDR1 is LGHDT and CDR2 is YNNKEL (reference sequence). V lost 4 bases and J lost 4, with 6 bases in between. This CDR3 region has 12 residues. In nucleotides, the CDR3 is TGTGCCAGCAGCCCCCGGCCAGATACGCAGTATTTT. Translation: CASSPRPDTQYF.

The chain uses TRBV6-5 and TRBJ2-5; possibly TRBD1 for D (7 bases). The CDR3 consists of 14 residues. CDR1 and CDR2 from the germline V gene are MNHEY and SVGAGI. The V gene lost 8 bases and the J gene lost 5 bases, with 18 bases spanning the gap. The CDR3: CASRPRGQLETQYF. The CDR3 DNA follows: TGTGCCAGCCGGCCGCGGGGACAGCTCGAGACCCAGTACTTC.

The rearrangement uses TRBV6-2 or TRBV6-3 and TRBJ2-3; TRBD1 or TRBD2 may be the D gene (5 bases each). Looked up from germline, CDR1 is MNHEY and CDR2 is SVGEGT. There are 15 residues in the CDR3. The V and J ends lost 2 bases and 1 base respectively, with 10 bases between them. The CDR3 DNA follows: TGTGCCAGCAGTTACCTGGGGACCCGCACAGATACGCAGTATTTT. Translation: CASSYLGTRTDTQYF.

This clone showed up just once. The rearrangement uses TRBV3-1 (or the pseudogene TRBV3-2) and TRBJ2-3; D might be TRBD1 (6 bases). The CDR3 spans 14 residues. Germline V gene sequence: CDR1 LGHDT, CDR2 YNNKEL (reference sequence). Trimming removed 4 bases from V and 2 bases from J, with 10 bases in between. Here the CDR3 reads CASSPRTATDTQYF. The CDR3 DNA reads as TGTGCCAGCAGCCCTAGGACAGCCACAGATACGCAGTATTTT.

CDR3 sequence (DNA): TGTGCCAGCAGCCCAAAGCTATTAGCTTATGAGCAGTTCTTC. Residues: CASSPKLLAYEQFF. The V call is TRBV7-8, the J call TRBJ2-1, with no clear D. Trimming stripped 5 bases from V and 8 bases from J, with 16 bases between. Germline-derived CDR1 and CDR2 are SGHVS and FQNEAQ. CDR3 length: 14 residues.

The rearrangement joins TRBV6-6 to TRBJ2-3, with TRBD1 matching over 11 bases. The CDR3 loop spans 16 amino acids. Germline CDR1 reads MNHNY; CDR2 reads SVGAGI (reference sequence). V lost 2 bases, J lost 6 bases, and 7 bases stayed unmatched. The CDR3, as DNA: TGTGCCAGCAGTTACCCCCGGGACAGGGGGGGGGATACGCAGTATTTT. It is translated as CASSYPRDRGGDTQYF.

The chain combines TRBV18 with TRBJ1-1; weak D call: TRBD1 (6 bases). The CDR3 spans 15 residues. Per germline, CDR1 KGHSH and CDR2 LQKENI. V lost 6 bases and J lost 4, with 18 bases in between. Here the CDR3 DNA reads TGTGCCAGCTCGCCGTCGGGGGCTCAGGGCACTGAAGCTTTCTTT. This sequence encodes CASSPSGAQGTEAFF.

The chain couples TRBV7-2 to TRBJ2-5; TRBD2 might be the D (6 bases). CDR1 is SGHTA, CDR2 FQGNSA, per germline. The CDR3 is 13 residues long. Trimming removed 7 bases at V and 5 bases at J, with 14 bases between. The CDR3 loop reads CASTLRLEETQYF. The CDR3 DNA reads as TGTGCCAGCACCCTCCGACTAGAGGAGACCCAGTACTTC.

The CDR3 DNA follows: TGTGCCAGCAGCCACCCAAGAGGGCGGCAGGGGTCTTTCAATGAGCAGTTCTTC. This gives the protein CASSHPRGRQGSFNEQFF. The chain is built from TRBV14 and TRBJ2-1, with D perhaps TRBD1 (6 bases). V was trimmed by 3 bases and J by 6 bases, leaving 24 bases between them. This CDR3 is 18 amino acids long. Germline V CDR1 and CDR2: SGHDN, FVKESK.

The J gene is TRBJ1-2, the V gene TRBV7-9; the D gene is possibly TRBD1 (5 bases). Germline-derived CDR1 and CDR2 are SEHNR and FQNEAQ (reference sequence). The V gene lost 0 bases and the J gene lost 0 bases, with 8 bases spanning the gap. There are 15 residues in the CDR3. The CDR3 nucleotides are TGTGCCAGCAGCTTAGCAGGGGAGTCTAACTATGGCTACACCTTC. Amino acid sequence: CASSLAGESNYGYTF. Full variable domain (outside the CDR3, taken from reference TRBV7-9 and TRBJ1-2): DTGVSQNPRHKITKRGQNVTFRCDPISEHNRLYWYRQTLGQGPEFLTYFQNEAQLEKSRLLSDRFSAERPKGSFSTLEIQRTEQGDSAMYLCASSLAGESNYGYTFGSGTRLTVV.

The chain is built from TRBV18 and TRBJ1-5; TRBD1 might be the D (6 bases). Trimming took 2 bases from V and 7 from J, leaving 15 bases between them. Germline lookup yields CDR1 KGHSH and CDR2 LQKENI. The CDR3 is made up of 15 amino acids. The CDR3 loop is CASSPSQGSWQPQHF. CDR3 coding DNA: TGTGCCAGCTCACCAAGCCAGGGGTCCTGGCAGCCCCAGCATTTT. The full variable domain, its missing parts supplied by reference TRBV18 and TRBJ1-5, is NAGVMQNPRHLVRRRGQEARLRCSPMKGHSHVYWYRQLPEEGLKFMVYLQKENIIDESGMPKERFSAEFPKEGPSILRIQQVVRGDSAAYFCASSPSQGSWQPQHFGDGTRLSIL.

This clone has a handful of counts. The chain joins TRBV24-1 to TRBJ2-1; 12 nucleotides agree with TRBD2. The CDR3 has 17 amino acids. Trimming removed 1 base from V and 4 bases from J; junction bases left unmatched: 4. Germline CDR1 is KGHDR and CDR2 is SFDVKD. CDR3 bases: TGTGCCACCAGTGATTTTAAGCTAGCGGGGGGGTACAATGAGCAGTTCTTC. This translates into CATSDFKLAGGYNEQFF.

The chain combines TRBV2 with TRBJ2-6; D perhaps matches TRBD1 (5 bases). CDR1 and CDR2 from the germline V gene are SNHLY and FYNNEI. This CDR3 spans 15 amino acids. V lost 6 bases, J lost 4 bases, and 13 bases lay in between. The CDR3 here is CASRDQGSGANVLTF. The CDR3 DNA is TGTGCCAGCAGAGACCAGGGTTCCGGGGCCAACGTCCTGACTTTC.

In nucleotides, the CDR3 is TGCGCCAGCAGGATGCCGGGACTAGCGGGGGGGAAAGAGACCCAGTACTTC. It is translated as CASRMPGLAGGKETQYF. This chain joins TRBV5-1 and TRBJ2-5; 16 bases match TRBD2. With V trimmed by 5 bases and J by 3 bases, 7 bases remained unmatched. Germline loops: CDR1 SGHRS, CDR2 YFSETQ. The CDR3 is made up of 17 amino acids.

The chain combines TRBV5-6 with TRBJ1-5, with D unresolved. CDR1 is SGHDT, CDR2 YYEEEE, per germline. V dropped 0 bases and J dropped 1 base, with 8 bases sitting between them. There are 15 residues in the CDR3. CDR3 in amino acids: CASSLGSLSNQPQHF. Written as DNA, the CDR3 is TGTGCCAGCAGCTTGGGGAGCCTCAGCAATCAGCCCCAGCATTTT. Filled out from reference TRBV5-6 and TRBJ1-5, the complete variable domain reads DAGVTQSPTHLIKTRGQQVTLRCSPKSGHDTVSWYQQALGQGPQFIFQYYEEEERQRGNFPDRFSGHQFPNYSSELNVNALLLGDSALYLCASSLGSLSNQPQHFGDGTRLSIL.

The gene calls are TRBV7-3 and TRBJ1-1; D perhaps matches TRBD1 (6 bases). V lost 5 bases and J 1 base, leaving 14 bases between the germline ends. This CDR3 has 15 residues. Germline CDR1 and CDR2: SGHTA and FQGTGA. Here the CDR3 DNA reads TGTGCCAGCAGCCCACAGGGTAATCAGAACACTGAAGCTTTCTTT. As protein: CASSPQGNQNTEAFF.

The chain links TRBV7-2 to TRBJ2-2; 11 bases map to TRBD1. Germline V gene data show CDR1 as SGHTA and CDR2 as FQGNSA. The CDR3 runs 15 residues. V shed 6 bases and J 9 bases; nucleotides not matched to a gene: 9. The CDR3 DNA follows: TGTGCCAGCAGAAAGGGGGGACAGGGGGTCCGGGAGCTGTTTTTT. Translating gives CASRKGGQGVRELFF.

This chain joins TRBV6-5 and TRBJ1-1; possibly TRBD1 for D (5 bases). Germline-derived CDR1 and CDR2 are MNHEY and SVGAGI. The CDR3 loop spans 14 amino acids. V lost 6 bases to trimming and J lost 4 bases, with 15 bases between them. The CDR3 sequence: CASRPTFGATEAFF. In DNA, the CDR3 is TGTGCCAGCAGACCTACGTTCGGGGCCACTGAAGCTTTCTTT.

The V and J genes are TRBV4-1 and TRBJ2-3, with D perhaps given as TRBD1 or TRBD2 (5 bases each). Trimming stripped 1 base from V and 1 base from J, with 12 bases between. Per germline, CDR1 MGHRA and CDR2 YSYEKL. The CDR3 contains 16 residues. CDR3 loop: CASSQVTGPRTDTQYF. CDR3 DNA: TGCGCCAGCAGCCAAGTGACGGGACCGCGCACAGATACGCAGTATTTT.